A selection of T cell receptor beta chains follows, all from one sample in a study of CD8 T cells in ankylosing spondylitis. MiXCR, applied by TCRdb to the 5' RACE reads, yields one record per CDR3 protein. The sample consists of 80,000 to 100,000 distinct CDR3 sequences, roughly 8.3% of them appearing once. Material for sequencing was blood, either unsorted or a sorted T cell fraction (not recorded which). The source of these receptors is a male donor with ankylosing spondylitis or in good health (not recorded which). Each CDR3 is given with its conserved first and last residue. The D gene is left open where the match is weak. Clone size is shown for a subset of rows, as once, few, many or a class of expanded clone.

cdr3_length: 11
d_call: -
clone_size: many
v_call: TRBV10-3
j_call: TRBJ2-5
cdr3_nt: TGTGCCATCAGCGCCGGAGTGGCCCAGTACTTC
cdr3_aa: CAISAGVAQYF

cdr3_length: 13
d_call: -
clone_size: many
v_call: TRBV29-1
j_call: TRBJ2-4
cdr3_nt: TGCAGCGTCGGGACCGTAGCCAAAAACATTCAGTACTTC
cdr3_aa: CSVGTVAKNIQYF

cdr3_length: 15
d_call: -
clone_size: many
v_call: TRBV29-1
j_call: TRBJ1-3
cdr3_nt: TGCAGCGTTGGAGGGGGAGACTCCTCTGGAAACACCATATATTTT
cdr3_aa: CSVGGGDSSGNTIYF

cdr3_length: 15
d_call: TRBD1
clone_size: many
v_call: TRBV4-1
j_call: TRBJ1-5
cdr3_nt: TGCGCCAGCAGCCAGGCGGGACAGCTCAATCAGCCCCAGCATTTT
cdr3_aa: CASSQAGQLNQPQHF

cdr3_length: 12
d_call: TRBD2
clone_size: many
v_call: TRBV29-1
j_call: TRBJ2-2
cdr3_nt: TGCAGCGCGGGAGGCAGGACCGGGGAGCTGTTTTTT
cdr3_aa: CSAGGRTGELFF

cdr3_length: 13
d_call: TRBD1
clone_size: many
v_call: TRBV20-1
j_call: TRBJ1-2
cdr3_nt: TGCAGTGCCCAAACAGGGGCTAACTATGGCTACACCTTC
cdr3_aa: CSAQTGANYGYTF

cdr3_length: 14
d_call: -
clone_size: many
v_call: TRBV20-1
j_call: TRBJ1-2
cdr3_nt: TGCAGTGCTTATCAGGGGAGTGCTAACTATGGCTACACCTTC
cdr3_aa: CSAYQGSANYGYTF

cdr3_length: 11
d_call: -
clone_size: many
v_call: TRBV30
j_call: TRBJ2-7
cdr3_nt: TGTGCCTCTGGACAGAGCTACGAGCAGTACTTC
cdr3_aa: CASGQSYEQYF

cdr3_length: 15
d_call: -
clone_size: few
v_call: TRBV5-1
j_call: TRBJ2-1
cdr3_nt: TGCGCCAGCAGCTTGGACAGCCCTTTCGGGAATGAGCAGTTCTTC
cdr3_aa: CASSLDSPFGNEQFF

cdr3_length: 15
d_call: -
clone_size: many
v_call: TRBV5-1
j_call: TRBJ1-4
cdr3_nt: TGCGCCAGCAGCCTTTCCGACAGGAGGAATGAAAAACTGTTTTTT
cdr3_aa: CASSLSDRRNEKLFF

cdr3_length: 15
d_call: -
clone_size: many
v_call: TRBV6-2/TRBV6-3
j_call: TRBJ2-3
cdr3_nt: TGTGCCAGCAGACGGGGACCGGCGCAGCCAGATACGCAGTATTTT
cdr3_aa: CASRRGPAQPDTQYF

cdr3_length: 13
d_call: -
clone_size: many
v_call: TRBV20-1
j_call: TRBJ2-3
cdr3_nt: TGCAGTGCCCCGCCTGGGAGCACAGATACGCAGTATTTT
cdr3_aa: CSAPPGSTDTQYF

cdr3_length: 15
d_call: TRBD2
clone_size: many
v_call: TRBV10-3
j_call: TRBJ2-1
cdr3_nt: TGTGCCATCAGCACCGGGACTAGCGGGAACAATGAGCAGTTCTTC
cdr3_aa: CAISTGTSGNNEQFF

cdr3_length: 15
d_call: -
clone_size: -
v_call: TRBV27
j_call: TRBJ1-1
cdr3_nt: TGTGCCAGCAGACCCGCTGGGAGAGCGAACACTGAAGCTTTCTTT
cdr3_aa: CASRPAGRANTEAFF

cdr3_length: 18
d_call: -
clone_size: many
v_call: TRBV5-6
j_call: TRBJ2-1
cdr3_nt: TGTGCCAGCAGCACGACTGCGGATCAGGGGAACTGGAACAATGAGCAGTTCTTC
cdr3_aa: CASSTTADQGNWNNEQFF

cdr3_length: 11
d_call: -
clone_size: -
v_call: TRBV6-2/TRBV6-3
j_call: TRBJ2-1
cdr3_nt: TGTGCCAGCAGTTACTCGTTGGAGCAGTTCTTC
cdr3_aa: CASSYSLEQFF

cdr3_length: 14
d_call: -
clone_size: many
v_call: TRBV10-2
j_call: TRBJ2-3
cdr3_nt: TGCGCCAGCATCAGCCGGGGACGGACAGATACGCAGTATTTT
cdr3_aa: CASISRGRTDTQYF

cdr3_length: 15
d_call: -
clone_size: -
v_call: TRBV7-3
j_call: TRBJ1-3
cdr3_nt: TGTGCCAGCAGCTTATCAGGTCCCTCTGGAAACACCATATATTTT
cdr3_aa: CASSLSGPSGNTIYF

cdr3_length: 13
d_call: -
clone_size: many
v_call: TRBV25-1
j_call: TRBJ1-2
cdr3_nt: TGTGCCAGCGCGGGGGGACGGTTCTATGGCTACACCTTC
cdr3_aa: CASAGGRFYGYTF

cdr3_length: 15
d_call: TRBD1
clone_size: -
v_call: TRBV11-2
j_call: TRBJ2-7
cdr3_nt: TGTGCCAGCAGCCCCCGGGACAGAATCACCTACGAGCAGTACTTC
cdr3_aa: CASSPRDRITYEQYF

cdr3_length: 14
d_call: -
clone_size: many
v_call: TRBV7-2
j_call: TRBJ2-7
cdr3_nt: TGTGCCAGCAGCTTCCTCTTCCAGGGTGCCGAGCAGTACTTC
cdr3_aa: CASSFLFQGAEQYF

cdr3_length: 15
d_call: -
clone_size: -
v_call: TRBV12-3/TRBV12-4
j_call: TRBJ1-6
cdr3_nt: TGTGCCAGCAGTCCCGGCGGGGGCTGGGGTTCACCCCTCCACTTT
cdr3_aa: CASSPGGGWGSPLHF

cdr3_length: 14
d_call: -
clone_size: many
v_call: TRBV5-1
j_call: TRBJ1-1
cdr3_nt: TGCGCCAGCAGCTTTCGGGAAAGGTCCACTGAAGCTTTCTTT
cdr3_aa: CASSFRERSTEAFF

cdr3_length: 13
d_call: -
clone_size: few
v_call: TRBV14
j_call: TRBJ2-3
cdr3_nt: TGTGCCAGCAGCCAAGATTTGGGGGATACGCAGTATTTT
cdr3_aa: CASSQDLGDTQYF

cdr3_length: 17
d_call: TRBD2
clone_size: many
v_call: TRBV4-2
j_call: TRBJ2-3
cdr3_nt: TGTGCCAGCAGCCAAGTCGAGGCTAGCGGGAGCACAGATACGCAGTATTTT
cdr3_aa: CASSQVEASGSTDTQYF

cdr3_length: 13
d_call: -
clone_size: many
v_call: TRBV20-1
j_call: TRBJ2-2
cdr3_nt: TGCAGTGCTAGAAGTACCTACACCGGGGAGCTGTTTTTT
cdr3_aa: CSARSTYTGELFF

cdr3_length: 17
d_call: TRBD1
clone_size: many
v_call: TRBV25-1
j_call: TRBJ2-5
cdr3_nt: TGTGCCAGCAGTGAATCGTTTGCAGGGGGAATACAAGAGACCCAGTACTTC
cdr3_aa: CASSESFAGGIQETQYF

cdr3_length: 15
d_call: -
clone_size: many
v_call: TRBV29-1
j_call: TRBJ1-3
cdr3_nt: TGCAGCGTTTCAAAGAACAGACCGTCTGGAAACACCATATATTTT
cdr3_aa: CSVSKNRPSGNTIYF

cdr3_length: 14
d_call: -
clone_size: many
v_call: TRBV30
j_call: TRBJ2-7
cdr3_nt: TGTGCCTGGAGACAGGGGGGGCCTGGGTACGAGCAGTACTTC
cdr3_aa: CAWRQGGPGYEQYF

cdr3_length: 17
d_call: TRBD1
clone_size: many
v_call: TRBV11-2
j_call: TRBJ1-5
cdr3_nt: TGTGCCAGCAGCTTAGATCTCCCAGGGGGCGCGGATCAGCCCCAGCATTTT
cdr3_aa: CASSLDLPGGADQPQHF

cdr3_length: 16
d_call: TRBD2
clone_size: few
v_call: TRBV7-2
j_call: TRBJ2-2
cdr3_nt: TGTGCCAGCAGCTTAGTTGCGGGGGGGCCCCCCGGGGAGCTGTTTTTT
cdr3_aa: CASSLVAGGPPGELFF

cdr3_length: 16
d_call: -
clone_size: -
v_call: TRBV4-3
j_call: TRBJ2-5
cdr3_nt: TGCGCCAGCAGCCAAGAAGTCGGAGGCTTAGAGAGGCCCCAGTACTTC
cdr3_aa: CASSQEVGGLERPQYF

cdr3_length: 14
d_call: -
clone_size: -
v_call: TRBV12-3/TRBV12-4
j_call: TRBJ1-1
cdr3_nt: TGTGCCAGCAGTACCAGGAATTTCGGCACTGAAGCTTTCTTT
cdr3_aa: CASSTRNFGTEAFF

cdr3_length: 13
d_call: -
clone_size: many
v_call: TRBV19
j_call: TRBJ2-2
cdr3_nt: TGTGCCAGTAGAACCCCAAACACCGGGGAGCTGTTTTTT
cdr3_aa: CASRTPNTGELFF

cdr3_length: 15
d_call: -
clone_size: many
v_call: TRBV20-1
j_call: TRBJ2-7
cdr3_nt: TGCAGTGCTAGAGGGACAGAGATTTCCTCCTACGAGCAGTACTTC
cdr3_aa: CSARGTEISSYEQYF

cdr3_length: 14
d_call: -
clone_size: many
v_call: TRBV4-3
j_call: TRBJ1-3
cdr3_nt: TGCGCCAGCAGCCAAGTAGGCTCTGGAAACACCATATATTTT
cdr3_aa: CASSQVGSGNTIYF

cdr3_length: 16
d_call: TRBD2
clone_size: many
v_call: TRBV4-3
j_call: TRBJ2-7
cdr3_nt: TGCGCCAGCAGCCAGGGGACTAGCGGGGGGCCCTACGAGCAGTACTTC
cdr3_aa: CASSQGTSGGPYEQYF

cdr3_length: 14
d_call: TRBD2
clone_size: many
v_call: TRBV29-1
j_call: TRBJ2-2
cdr3_nt: TGCAGCGTTGGGATTAGCGGGGGGCCCGGGGAGCTGTTTTTT
cdr3_aa: CSVGISGGPGELFF

cdr3_length: 15
d_call: -
clone_size: many
v_call: TRBV10-3
j_call: TRBJ2-1
cdr3_nt: TGTGCCATCAGGGGGTTAGGCGGGGACCGCAATGAGCAGTTCTTC
cdr3_aa: CAIRGLGGDRNEQFF

cdr3_length: 14
d_call: -
clone_size: many
v_call: TRBV2
j_call: TRBJ1-2
cdr3_nt: TGTGCCAGCAGTTCTCAGGGTCTCTCCTATGGCTACACCTTC
cdr3_aa: CASSSQGLSYGYTF

cdr3_length: 12
d_call: -
clone_size: few
v_call: TRBV7-9
j_call: TRBJ2-3
cdr3_nt: TGTGCCAGCAGCCCTCATCCGGATACGCAGTATTTT
cdr3_aa: CASSPHPDTQYF

cdr3_length: 13
d_call: TRBD1
clone_size: many
v_call: TRBV20-1
j_call: TRBJ1-5
cdr3_nt: TGCAGTGCCATTTCTGGGACAGATCAGCCCCAGCATTTT
cdr3_aa: CSAISGTDQPQHF

cdr3_length: 15
d_call: TRBD1
clone_size: many
v_call: TRBV7-2
j_call: TRBJ2-7
cdr3_nt: TGTGCCAGCAGCCGCTTCGGGCAGGGGGCCTACGAGCAGTACTTC
cdr3_aa: CASSRFGQGAYEQYF

cdr3_length: 14
d_call: TRBD1
clone_size: many
v_call: TRBV20-1
j_call: TRBJ1-5
cdr3_nt: TGCAGTGCAAGAGGGACAGGCCTCAATCAGCCCCAGCATTTT
cdr3_aa: CSARGTGLNQPQHF

cdr3_length: 11
d_call: -
clone_size: -
v_call: TRBV20-1
j_call: TRBJ2-1
cdr3_nt: TGCAGTGCTAGTAGTAGTGATGAGCAGTTCTTC
cdr3_aa: CSASSSDEQFF

cdr3_length: 18
d_call: TRBD1
clone_size: many
v_call: TRBV11-2
j_call: TRBJ1-5
cdr3_nt: TGTGCCAGCAGCAATCCCCTAAGAAGGGGGCAGGGGGGTCAGCCCCAGCATTTT
cdr3_aa: CASSNPLRRGQGGQPQHF

cdr3_length: 12
d_call: -
clone_size: many
v_call: TRBV20-1
j_call: TRBJ1-2
cdr3_nt: TGCAGTGCTCAGCACAGGGAAGGGGGCTACACCTTC
cdr3_aa: CSAQHREGGYTF

cdr3_length: 17
d_call: -
clone_size: many
v_call: TRBV20-1
j_call: TRBJ2-7
cdr3_nt: TGCAGTGCTGCAACCACACTACGGACACTTAATATGTACGAGCAGTACTTC
cdr3_aa: CSAATTLRTLNMYEQYF

cdr3_length: 13
d_call: -
clone_size: few
v_call: TRBV20-1
j_call: TRBJ2-5
cdr3_nt: TGCAGTGCTAGAGAGATCAGTAAAGAGACCCAGTACTTC
cdr3_aa: CSAREISKETQYF

cdr3_length: 15
d_call: TRBD1
clone_size: many
v_call: TRBV6-1
j_call: TRBJ1-5
cdr3_nt: TGTGCCAGCAGTCGAAAGGCAGGGGGCGGTCAGCCCCAGCATTTT
cdr3_aa: CASSRKAGGGQPQHF

cdr3_length: 14
d_call: -
clone_size: many
v_call: TRBV6-4
j_call: TRBJ2-7
cdr3_nt: TGTGCCAGCAGTACTCGACAGATTACCTACGAGCAGTACTTC
cdr3_aa: CASSTRQITYEQYF

cdr3_length: 15
d_call: TRBD1
clone_size: -
v_call: TRBV4-3
j_call: TRBJ2-7
cdr3_nt: TGCGCCAGCAGCCAATCCTACAGGGGCACCTACGAGCAGTACTTC
cdr3_aa: CASSQSYRGTYEQYF

cdr3_length: 16
d_call: -
clone_size: few
v_call: TRBV4-3
j_call: TRBJ1-3
cdr3_nt: TGCGCCAGCAGCCAAGCCCACCGGGACCCCGGGTACACCATATATTTT
cdr3_aa: CASSQAHRDPGYTIYF

cdr3_length: 17
d_call: TRBD2
clone_size: many
v_call: TRBV5-6
j_call: TRBJ2-7
cdr3_nt: TGTGCCAGCAGCTTGGAGGGTAGCGGGGGTCCTTCCTACGAGCAGTACTTC
cdr3_aa: CASSLEGSGGPSYEQYF

cdr3_length: 15
d_call: -
clone_size: many
v_call: TRBV27
j_call: TRBJ2-3
cdr3_nt: TGTGCCAGCAGGCCCTTAGCGCTTAGCACAGATACGCAGTATTTT
cdr3_aa: CASRPLALSTDTQYF

cdr3_length: 14
d_call: -
clone_size: -
v_call: TRBV7-9
j_call: TRBJ2-7
cdr3_nt: TGTGCCAGCAGCTCCGGGGGCTATGTCTACGAGCAGTACTTC
cdr3_aa: CASSSGGYVYEQYF

cdr3_length: 14
d_call: -
clone_size: many
v_call: TRBV2
j_call: TRBJ1-6
cdr3_nt: TGTGCCAGCAGTGATGGGGGAGAAAATTCACCCCTCCACTTT
cdr3_aa: CASSDGGENSPLHF